Shown below are 17 T cell receptor beta chains from a single sample sequenced in a study of blood T cell repertoires in COVID-19. TCRdb's table, derived via immunoSEQ multiplex PCR, lists solely in-frame clones and lacks some. The sample contains tens of thousands of clones, roughly 90% of which appear only once. Material: peripheral blood. The receptors shown here come from a man in his fifties with acute or convalescent COVID-19.

This chain uses TRBV27 with TRBJ1-1; D unclear. This CDR3 is built from 12 residues. Germline CDR1 and CDR2: MNHEY and SMNVEV (reference sequence). Trimming cost V 8 bases and J 8 bases, with 15 bases left between them. The CDR3 DNA follows: TGTGCCAGCCCCGGCCGGGAGTCCGAAGCTTTCTTT. It codes for CASPGRESEAFF.

V usage is TRBV27 and J usage is TRBJ2-3; D is possibly TRBD2 (5 bases). The CDR3 extends over 14 amino acids. Germline CDR1 is MNHEY and CDR2 is SMNVEV (reference sequence). V was trimmed by 7 bases and J by 3 bases, leaving 14 bases between them. CDR3 amino acids: CASKQRGLTDTQYF. CDR3 sequence (DNA): TGTGCCAGCAAACAACGAGGGTTAACAGATACGCAGTATTTT.

The chain links TRBV6-5 to TRBJ1-2, with a tentative D call TRBD1 (5 bases). The CDR3 is made up of 13 amino acids. The germline V and J ends were trimmed by 5 bases and 5 bases, with 12 bases remaining between them. Per the germline V gene, CDR1 is MNHEY and CDR2 is SVGAGI. The CDR3 nucleotides are TGTGCCAGCAGTACGGACAAAATTTATGGCTACACCTTC. Translated, it gives CASSTDKIYGYTF.

Points on this clone: A junction boundary mismatches the germline segment, possibly from a read error. V gene TRBV10-1 combines with J gene TRBJ1-4; D ambiguous. The CDR3 is 11 amino acids. Germline CDR1 WNHNN, CDR2 SYGVQD (reference sequence). As DNA, the CDR3 is TGCGCCAGCAGTGACGGGTGGGAGCTTCATTTT. The encoded protein is CASSDGWELHF.

The J gene is TRBJ2-3, the V gene TRBV5-1; 9 bases match TRBD1. Germline CDR1 is SGHRS and CDR2 is YFSETQ. The ends lost 4 bases at V and 5 bases at J; junction bases unmatched: 8. The CDR3 runs to 15 residues. The CDR3 nucleotides are TGCGCCAGCAGCGCTGTGGGACAGGGTATAGATACGCAGTATTTT. Amino acids: CASSAVGQGIDTQYF.

V and J are TRBV10-3 and TRBJ1-1; 12 positions agree with TRBD1. Trimming at V came to 5 bases and at J to 3 bases, leaving 4 bases not matched to a gene. CDR1 and CDR2 (germline): ENHRY, SYGVKD. The CDR3 totals 15 residues. The CDR3 coding sequence is TGTGCCATCAGTAAGGGACAGGGGGCGGACACTGAAGCTTTCTTT. Residues: CAISKGQGADTEAFF.

A few counts support this clone. The gene calls are TRBV12-5 and TRBJ1-6; 7 bases agree with TRBD1. The CDR3 is 13 amino acids. J was trimmed by 11 bases and V by 6 bases; bases with no gene match: 7. CDR1 LGHNT and CDR2 FRNRAP come from the germline V gene. CDR3 in DNA: TGTGCTAGTGGCCCAGACAGGGCGACACCCCTCCACTTT. It yields the protein CASGPDRATPLHF.

In its sample, this clone was seen once. The CDR3 loop is CASSVYEHPGELFF. The DNA of the CDR3 is TGTGCCAGCAGCGTATACGAGCACCCCGGGGAGCTGTTTTTT. The J gene is TRBJ2-2, the V gene TRBV9; D gene ambiguous. V gave up 1 base and J gave up 6 bases, with 10 bases separating them. From germline, CDR1 is SGDLS and CDR2 YYNGEE. The CDR3 sequence is 14 residues long. Based on the CDR3 plus reference TRBV9 and TRBJ2-2, the full variable domain is DSGVTQTPKHLITATGQRVTLRCSPRSGDLSVYWYQQSLDQGLQFLIQYYNGEERAKGNILERFSAQQFPDLHSELNLSSLELGDSALYFCASSVYEHPGELFFGEGSRLTVL.

The rearrangement joins TRBV6-1 to TRBJ1-1; no clear D. The length of the CDR3 is 14 residues. CDR1 and CDR2 from the germline V gene are MNHNS and SASEGT. V lost 2 bases, J lost 0 bases, and 7 bases lay in between. The CDR3 here is CASSESLLNTEAFF. In nucleotides, the CDR3 is TGTGCCAGCAGTGAATCCCTCCTGAACACTGAAGCTTTCTTT.

The V call is TRBV19, the J call TRBJ2-1; D is possibly TRBD2 (5 bases). Germline assignment: CDR1 LNHDA and CDR2 SQIVND (reference sequence). The V and J ends lost 3 bases and 9 bases respectively, with 12 bases between them. The CDR3 has 13 residues. DNA for the CDR3: TGTGCCAGTAGTATGGTGGGGAGCGGTGAGCAGTTCTTC. Its translation is CASSMVGSGEQFF.

This clone turned up a few times. V gene TRBV19 combines with J gene TRBJ2-2; D remains unclear. V was cut by 6 bases and J by 0 bases, with 5 bases left in between. Germline V gene sequence: CDR1 LNHDA, CDR2 SQIVND (reference sequence). The CDR3 has 13 residues. CDR3 residues: CASRSTNTGELFF. The CDR3 DNA is TGTGCCAGTAGGTCAACGAACACCGGGGAGCTGTTTTTT.

This chain uses TRBV30 with TRBJ2-3; a possible D gene is TRBD1 (6 bases). Germline values: CDR1 GTSNPN, CDR2 SVGIG (reference sequence). V was pared by 1 base and J by 4 bases, with 9 bases between. The CDR3 loop spans 13 amino acids. Here the CDR3 reads CAWSDRVADTQYF. For the CDR3, the DNA is TGTGCCTGGAGTGACAGGGTTGCAGATACGCAGTATTTT.

The sample holds one count of this clone. The chain uses TRBV6-2 or TRBV6-3 and TRBJ1-3; 9 bases are shared with TRBD1. Germline V gives CDR1 MNHEY, CDR2 SVGEGT. This CDR3 has 14 residues. Trimming removed 5 bases from V and 8 bases from J; junction bases left unmatched: 7. The CDR3 sequence is CASSKPGQGHTIYF. The CDR3 bases are TGTGCCAGCAGTAAGCCGGGACAGGGCCACACCATATATTTT.

This chain uses TRBV5-4 with TRBJ1-6; no firm D call. Germline V CDR1 and CDR2: SGHNT, YYREEE (reference sequence). Trimming cost V 2 bases and J 5 bases, with 8 bases left between them. This CDR3 is built from 14 residues. CDR3 residues: CASSFYRNNSPLHF. CDR3 DNA: TGTGCCAGCAGCTTCTACCGAAATAATTCACCCCTCCACTTT.

This chain links TRBV7-3 with TRBJ1-5; no reliable D call. Germline V gene lookup returns CDR1 SGHTA and CDR2 FQGTGA. This CDR3 is built from 11 residues. Deletions cut 3 bases from V and 7 bases from J, with 4 bases between. Written as DNA, the CDR3 is TGTGCCAGCAGCTTCGGGCAGCCCCAGCATTTT. This codes for CASSFGQPQHF.

The chain links TRBV4-1 to TRBJ1-3, with D perhaps TRBD1 (5 bases). Germline assignment: CDR1 MGHRA and CDR2 YSYEKL. The CDR3 is 16 residues long. Between the trimmed V and J ends, which lost 4 bases and 0 bases, there was a span of 13 bases. The CDR3 DNA is TGCGCCAGCAGCCCAAGGACACACTACTCTGGAAACACCATATATTTT. Translation: CASSPRTHYSGNTIYF.

The chain links TRBV4-2 to TRBJ1-3, with a possible D match to TRBD1 (6 bases). V dropped 0 bases and J dropped 4 bases, with 16 bases sitting between them. In germline, CDR1 is LGHNA, CDR2 YNFKEQ. The CDR3 has 17 amino acids. DNA of the CDR3: TGTGCCAGCAGCCAAGAATTGGGGGCTTTGCACGGAAACACCATATATTTT. It codes for CASSQELGALHGNTIYF.